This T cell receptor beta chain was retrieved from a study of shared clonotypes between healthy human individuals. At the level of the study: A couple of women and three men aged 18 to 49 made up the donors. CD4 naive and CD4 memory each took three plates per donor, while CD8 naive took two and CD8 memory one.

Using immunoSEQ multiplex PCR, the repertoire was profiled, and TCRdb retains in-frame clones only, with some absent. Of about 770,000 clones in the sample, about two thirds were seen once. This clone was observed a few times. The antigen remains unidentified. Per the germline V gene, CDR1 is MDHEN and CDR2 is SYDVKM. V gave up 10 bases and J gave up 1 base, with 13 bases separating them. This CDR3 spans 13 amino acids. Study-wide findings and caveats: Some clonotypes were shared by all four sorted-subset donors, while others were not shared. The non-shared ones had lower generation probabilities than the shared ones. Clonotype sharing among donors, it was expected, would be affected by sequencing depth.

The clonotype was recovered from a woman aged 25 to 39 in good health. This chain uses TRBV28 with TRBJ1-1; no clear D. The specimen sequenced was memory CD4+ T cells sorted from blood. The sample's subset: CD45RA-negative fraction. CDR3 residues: CATQARWNTEAFF. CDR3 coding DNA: TGTGCCACCCAGGCGCGATGGAACACTGAAGCTTTCTTT.